The 30 T cell receptor beta chains in this list originate from one sample, sequenced in a study of chemoradiotherapy in HPV16-positive cancers. Data came from immunoSEQ multiplex PCR; TCRdb stores just in-frame clones and leaves some out. The profile shows some 32,000 clones, around 89% of them singletons. The sequencing used blood, collected from a patient who underwent chemoradiotherapy. Every receptor here comes from a human donor with HPV-associated anogenital cancer.

This clone was found a few times. The genes are TRBV27 and TRBJ1-2; TRBD1 matches 10 bases. The CDR3 is 16 residues long. V dropped 4 bases and J dropped 2; count of bases not matched to a gene: 7. From germline, CDR1 is MNHEY and CDR2 SMNVEV (reference sequence). The CDR3 loop reads CASSSRTGGFNYGYTF. The CDR3 DNA reads TGTGCCAGCAGTTCACGGACAGGGGGATTCAACTATGGCTACACCTTC.

V is TRBV28 and J is TRBJ1-1; D gene unclear. The V gene lost 5 bases and the J gene lost 0 bases, with 4 bases spanning the gap. From germline, CDR1 is MDHEN and CDR2 SYDVKM. This CDR3 spans 12 amino acids. In DNA form, the CDR3 reads TGTGCCAGCAGTCTCCTGAACACTGAAGCTTTCTTT. It codes for CASSLLNTEAFF. Variable domain in full (rest from reference TRBV28 and TRBJ1-1): DVKVTQSSRYLVKRTGEKVFLECVQDMDHENMFWYRQDPGLGLRLIYFSYDVKMKEKGDIPEGYSVSREKKERFSLILESASTNQTSMYLCASSLLNTEAFFGQGTRLTVV.

This clone was found once. The V and J genes are TRBV13 and TRBJ1-3, with no clear D. In germline, CDR1 is PRHDT, CDR2 FYEKMQ (reference sequence). This CDR3 has 16 amino acids. Trimming removed 1 base from V and 0 bases from J, with 10 bases in between. The CDR3 DNA reads TGTGCCAGCAGCTTAGACGGACTGGGCTCTGGAAACACCATATATTTT. Encoded protein: CASSLDGLGSGNTIYF.

The chain combines TRBV2 with TRBJ2-1; TRBD2 matches at 16 bases. Losses at the gene ends were 6 bases for V and 8 bases for J; bases not matched to a gene: 13. Germline CDR1 and CDR2: SNHLY and FYNNEI. The CDR3 runs 18 residues. The CDR3 bases are TGTGCCAGCAGCCCTCGGGAAGGGACTAGCGGGGGGGCCCATGAGCAGTTCTTC. It specifies CASSPREGTSGGAHEQFF.

The gene calls are TRBV30 and TRBJ1-1; D might be TRBD1 (6 bases). The germline CDR1 and CDR2 sequences are GTSNPN and SVGIG (reference sequence). The CDR3 contains 14 residues. Between the trimmed V and J ends, which lost 2 bases and 3 bases, there was a span of 13 bases. CDR3 residues: CAWSWTVGDTEAFF. CDR3 bases: TGTGCCTGGAGTTGGACAGTCGGGGACACTGAAGCTTTCTTT.

This clone is a singleton in its sample. The V and J genes are TRBV27 and TRBJ2-7; D tentatively fits TRBD1 or TRBD2 (5 bases each). The V and J ends lost 6 bases and 5 bases respectively, with 14 bases between them. This CDR3 comprises 13 residues. From germline, CDR1 is MNHEY and CDR2 SMNVEV (reference sequence). CDR3 protein: CASRTVLGDEQYF. CDR3 in DNA: TGTGCCAGCAGAACAGTGTTGGGGGACGAGCAGTACTTC.

The chain carries TRBV5-4 and TRBJ1-4; 7 bases fit TRBD1. This CDR3 is built from 14 residues. CDR1 and CDR2 (germline): SGHNT, YYREEE (reference sequence). V lost 4 bases to trimming and J lost 1 base; unmatched junction nucleotides: 1. In nucleotides, the CDR3 is TGTGCCAGCAGCCGACAGGGAACTAATGAAAAACTGTTTTTT. As protein: CASSRQGTNEKLFF.

The chain carries TRBV7-9 and TRBJ2-7; D perhaps matches TRBD1 (5 bases). CDR3 length: 15 residues. CDR1 and CDR2 (germline): SEHNR, FQNEAQ (reference sequence). V shed 5 bases and J shed 1 base, with 15 bases lying between them. Written as DNA, the CDR3 is TGTGCCAGCAGCCCCCTCTGGGGCGGATCCTACGAGCAGTACTTC. As protein: CASSPLWGGSYEQYF. Based on the CDR3 plus reference TRBV7-9 and TRBJ2-7, the full variable domain is DTGVSQNPRHKITKRGQNVTFRCDPISEHNRLYWYRQTLGQGPEFLTYFQNEAQLEKSRLLSDRFSAERPKGSFSTLEIQRTEQGDSAMYLCASSPLWGGSYEQYFGPGTRLTVT.

The chain joins TRBV5-6 to TRBJ1-6, with 9 bases aligning to TRBD1. The CDR3 is made up of 17 amino acids. The ends lost 4 bases at V and 9 bases at J; junction bases unmatched: 14. Looked up from germline, CDR1 is SGHDT and CDR2 is YYEEEE. CDR3 DNA sequence: TGTGCCAGCAGCCAACTACAGGGGGCAAAGGGGTCTTCACCCCTCCACTTT. This encodes CASSQLQGAKGSSPLHF.

The chain uses TRBV6-5 and TRBJ2-2; D unclear. Per the germline V gene, CDR1 is MNHEY and CDR2 is SVGAGI. The CDR3 is 16 amino acids. V lost 2 bases to trimming and J lost 8 bases, with 18 bases between them. The CDR3 loop reads CASSYDLRTAVGELFF. Written as DNA, the CDR3 is TGTGCCAGCAGTTACGACCTCAGGACCGCTGTGGGGGAGCTGTTTTTT.

The chain recombines TRBV4-1 with TRBJ1-4, with D hard to call. This CDR3 is 15 amino acids long. CDR1 is MGHRA, CDR2 YSYEKL, per germline. Trimming shortened V by 0 bases and J by 8 bases, and 13 bases separated the two germline ends. CDR3 DNA sequence: TGCGCCAGCAGCCAAGAAGGCCGGGGATGGGAAAAACTGTTTTTT. Translating it yields CASSQEGRGWEKLFF.

The chain links TRBV28 to TRBJ1-1; no reliable D call. CDR1 MDHEN and CDR2 SYDVKM come from the germline V gene. The CDR3 extends over 12 amino acids. The ends were cut back, 4 bases at V and 6 bases at J, with 9 bases in the middle. CDR3 sequence: CASSSVNSEAFF. DNA for the CDR3: TGTGCCAGCAGTTCGGTAAACTCTGAAGCTTTCTTT.

The gene calls are TRBV4-1 and TRBJ1-5; weak D call: TRBD1 (5 bases). CDR3 length: 15 amino acids. CDR1 MGHRA and CDR2 YSYEKL come from the germline V gene. V lost 0 bases and J 6 bases, leaving 12 bases between the germline ends. DNA of the CDR3: TGCGCCAGCAGCCAAGAACCCCAGGGTCGTCAGCCCCAGCATTTT. It yields the protein CASSQEPQGRQPQHF.

The J gene is TRBJ1-1, the V gene TRBV4-2; possibly TRBD1 for D (5 bases). Trimming shortened V by 4 bases and J by 4 bases, and 13 bases separated the two germline ends. Germline CDR1 and CDR2: LGHNA and YNFKEQ. This CDR3 region has 14 residues. Written as DNA, the CDR3 is TGTGCCAGCAGCCCACGGGTGGGGGTCACTGAAGCTTTCTTT. It is translated as CASSPRVGVTEAFF.

The chain uses TRBV23-1 and TRBJ2-5; D not certain. TRBV23-1 is recorded as an ORF, its role being uncertain. Trimming removed 4 bases at V and 5 bases at J, with 32 bases between. The CDR3 consists of 20 residues. The CDR3 DNA sequence: TGCGCCAGCAGTCGGGCGTTGGTTCGTCAAGTTGATCCGGGCACGGAGACCCAGTACTTC. This codes for CASSRALVRQVDPGTETQYF.

The rearrangement joins TRBV6-5 to TRBJ2-5; D not resolved. Germline CDR1 reads MNHEY; CDR2 reads SVGAGI. V was trimmed by 0 bases and J by 3 bases, leaving 5 bases between them. The CDR3 sequence is 13 residues long. CDR3 DNA: TGTGCCAGCAGTTACTCCAGAGAAGAGACCCAGTACTTC. Its translation: CASSYSREETQYF.

The chain is built from TRBV28 and TRBJ2-3; 9 nucleotides line up with TRBD2. The V gene end was trimmed by 4 bases and the J gene end by 1 base; junction bases not matched to a gene: 6. In germline, CDR1 is MDHEN, CDR2 SYDVKM. The CDR3 runs to 16 residues. CDR3 residues: CASSYIAGAGTDTQYF. DNA of the CDR3: TGTGCCAGCAGTTATATAGCGGGAGCCGGCACAGATACGCAGTATTTT.

The V call is TRBV28, the J call TRBJ1-1; D is unresolved. This CDR3 has 14 amino acids. In germline, CDR1 is MDHEN, CDR2 SYDVKM. Trimming removed 3 bases at V and 2 bases at J, with 10 bases between. Here the CDR3 DNA reads TGTGCCAGCAGTTTTCTCCTTAGTAACACTGAAGCTTTCTTT. Encoded protein: CASSFLLSNTEAFF.

The genes are TRBV19 and TRBJ1-4; possible D gene TRBD1, 5 bases. Germline V lookup: CDR1 LNHDA, CDR2 SQIVND (reference sequence). Trimming stripped 6 bases from V and 8 bases from J, with 13 bases between. This CDR3 spans 13 amino acids. For the CDR3, the DNA is TGTGCCAGTAGGGAGACAGTGGAAGAAAAACTGTTTTTT. It yields the protein CASRETVEEKLFF.

The chain couples TRBV4-1 to TRBJ1-1; D is unresolved. From germline, CDR1 is MGHRA and CDR2 YSYEKL. Trimming shortened V by 1 base and J by 8 bases, and 11 bases separated the two germline ends. The CDR3 has 13 residues. The CDR3 DNA is TGCGCCAGCAGCCAAGTTGTGTTGGACGAAGCTTTCTTT. Amino acids: CASSQVVLDEAFF.

This clone showed up just a few times. The chain uses TRBV7-9 and TRBJ2-7, with a tentative D call TRBD2 (6 bases). Trimming left V 0 bases short and J 5 bases short, with 17 bases between. Germline V lookup: CDR1 SEHNR, CDR2 FQNEAQ (reference sequence). The CDR3 runs to 16 residues. The DNA for the CDR3 is TGTGCCAGCAGCTTAGCGGGGGGACGGGGGTTCCACGAGCAGTACTTC. Protein product: CASSLAGGRGFHEQYF.

CDR3 in amino acids: CASSISRAVDTQYF. The CDR3 nucleotides read TGTGCCAGTAGTATTAGCAGGGCGGTAGATACGCAGTATTTT. The chain employs TRBV19 and TRBJ2-3, with D maybe TRBD1 (5 bases). Trimming took off 3 bases at V and 5 bases at J, with 12 bases between the two ends. Germline V lookup: CDR1 LNHDA, CDR2 SQIVND (reference sequence). The CDR3 spans 14 residues.

This rearrangement joins TRBV6-6 to TRBJ2-2; 8 nucleotides align to TRBD1. Germline V lookup: CDR1 MNHNY, CDR2 SVGAGI (reference sequence). Trimming cost V 0 bases and J 8 bases; bases outside gene matches: 5. The CDR3 consists of 15 residues. CDR3 nucleotides: TGTGCCAGCAGTTACTCGGGGCAGGGGGCAGGGGAGCTGTTTTTT. Translating gives CASSYSGQGAGELFF.

J is TRBJ1-5 and V is TRBV18; 8 bases fit TRBD1. There are 14 residues in the CDR3. From germline, CDR1 is KGHSH and CDR2 LQKENI. V lost 3 bases and J lost 3; bases outside the gene matches: 1. The CDR3 DNA sequence: TGTGCCAGCTCACCGACAGGGGCCAATCAGCCCCAGCATTTT. It codes for CASSPTGANQPQHF.

The chain recombines TRBV25-1 with TRBJ1-1, with D unclear. Germline V gene data show CDR1 as MGHDK and CDR2 as SYGVNS. The length of the CDR3 is 13 residues. Trimming stripped 4 bases from V and 6 bases from J, with 12 bases between. The CDR3: CASSGLGHAEAFF. As DNA, the CDR3 is TGTGCCAGCAGTGGGTTGGGCCACGCTGAAGCTTTCTTT.

This chain connects TRBV6-6 to TRBJ1-1; no firm D call. V was clipped by 1 base and J by 5 bases, with 11 bases between them. The CDR3 is made up of 14 amino acids. From germline, CDR1 is MNHNY and CDR2 SVGAGI (reference sequence). The CDR3: CASSYLGVRTEAFF. The DNA for the CDR3 is TGTGCCAGCAGTTACTTGGGTGTTCGGACTGAAGCTTTCTTT.

This sequence joins TRBV19 and TRBJ2-7; 7 bases are shared with TRBD2. Per the germline V gene, CDR1 is LNHDA and CDR2 is SQIVND (reference sequence). The V segment lost 6 bases and the J segment 5 bases; nucleotides outside the gene matches: 16. The CDR3 covers 16 residues. The CDR3 spells CASSSPAGSGTDEQYF. The CDR3 region has the DNA TGTGCCAGTAGCAGTCCCGCGGGAAGCGGGACCGACGAGCAGTACTTC.

The V and J genes are TRBV28 and TRBJ2-3, with TRBD1 matching over 9 bases. V dropped 7 bases and J dropped 4; count of bases not matched to a gene: 9. Germline V CDR1 and CDR2: MDHEN, SYDVKM. This CDR3 is 15 amino acids long. The CDR3 here is CASTHPDRGPDTQYF. In DNA, the CDR3 is TGTGCCAGCACCCATCCGGACAGGGGCCCAGATACGCAGTATTTT.

The chain recombines TRBV28 with TRBJ1-1; TRBD1 agrees at 7 bases. CDR1 is MDHEN, CDR2 SYDVKM, per germline. The J segment lost 1 base and the V segment lost 1 base, leaving 3 bases of the junction unmatched. This CDR3 has 15 residues. In nucleotides, the CDR3 is TGTGCCAGCAGTTTATCGGGGACAGAGAACACTGAAGCTTTCTTT. It encodes CASSLSGTENTEAFF.

About this clone: The sample holds other DNA sequences that translate to the same CDR3. V is TRBV5-1 and J is TRBJ1-2, with D possibly TRBD1 on 6 matching bases. The CDR3 length is 14 residues. The germline V and J ends were trimmed by 2 bases and 4 bases, with 12 bases remaining between them. Germline CDR1 SGHRS, CDR2 YFSETQ. CDR3 coding DNA: TGCGCCAGCAGCTTATTGACAGGTTCCTATGGCTACACCTTC. Protein sequence: CASSLLTGSYGYTF.